These T cell receptor beta chains were read from a single sample in a study of cytomegalovirus exposure and HLA in healthy donors. Repertoires were generated with immunoSEQ multiplex PCR, while TCRdb's copy carries only in-frame clones and drops some. This sample has roughly 250,000 clones; 75% to 85% occur once, and the top ten carry approximately 0.3%. The sample comprised PBMCs. These receptors came from a girl aged 2-10 years in good health and CMV-seronegative. The CDR3 runs from the conserved cysteine through the conserved F or W. D genes are given only for firm matches. Expanded clones are given a class, and other clones once, few, many or no size at all.

D: TRBD2; J: TRBJ2-7; V: TRBV6-5; size: few; CDR3: CASSFSSGRAIEQYF; DNA: TGTGCCAGCAGTTTCTCGAGCGGGAGGGCCATCGAGCAGTACTTC
D: TRBD1; J: TRBJ1-5; V: TRBV6-1; size: NA; CDR3: CASSEATGSGNQPQHF; DNA: TGTGCCAGCAGTGAAGCGACAGGGTCGGGGAATCAGCCCCAGCATTTT
D: TRBD2; J: TRBJ2-7; V: TRBV6-1; size: NA; CDR3: CASSQGTSGPNEQYF; DNA: TGTGCCAGCAGTCAGGGGACTAGCGGGCCCAACGAGCAGTACTTC
D: TRBD1; J: TRBJ1-2; V: TRBV6-1; size: NA; CDR3: CASSERGPYGYTF; DNA: TGTGCCAGCAGTGAAAGGGGGCCTTATGGCTACACCTTC
D: NA; J: TRBJ1-5; V: TRBV5-8; size: once; CDR3: CASSLGRHQPQHF; DNA: TGTGCCAGCAGCTTGGGGAGACATCAGCCCCAGCATTTT
D: TRBD2; J: TRBJ2-7; V: TRBV7-3; size: NA; CDR3: CASSLGLAGDEQYF; DNA: TGTGCCAGCAGCTTAGGGCTAGCGGGGGACGAGCAGTACTTC
D: NA; J: TRBJ2-5; V: TRBV6-5; size: NA; CDR3: CASSPRILETQYF; DNA: TGTGCCAGCAGCCCTAGGATTTTGGAGACCCAGTACTTC
D: TRBD2; J: TRBJ2-7; V: TRBV19; size: NA; CDR3: CASSISSGRARYEQYF; DNA: TGTGCCAGTAGTATTTCTAGCGGGAGGGCTCGGTACGAGCAGTACTTC
D: NA; J: TRBJ2-7; V: TRBV28; size: NA; CDR3: CASSLFSAGTSRTREQYF; DNA: TGTGCCAGCAGTTTATTTAGCGCCGGGACTTCACGCACGAGAGAGCAGTACTTC
D: TRBD1; J: TRBJ2-5; V: TRBV7-9; size: NA; CDR3: CASSSGQGVIWETQYF; DNA: TGTGCCAGCAGCTCGGGACAGGGGGTAATTTGGGAGACCCAGTACTTC
D: NA; J: TRBJ2-5; V: TRBV28; size: NA; CDR3: CASSFDSRETQYF; DNA: TGTGCCAGCAGTTTCGACTCCCGGGAGACCCAGTACTTC
D: NA; J: TRBJ1-1; V: TRBV18; size: NA; CDR3: CASSPIQEEAFF; DNA: TGTGCCAGCTCACCAATACAGGAAGAAGCTTTCTTT
D: NA; J: TRBJ2-1; V: TRBV7-9; size: NA; CDR3: CASSLLKASRDNEQFF; DNA: TGTGCCAGCAGCTTACTTAAGGCTAGTCGGGACAATGAGCAGTTCTTC
D: TRBD1; J: TRBJ1-2; V: TRBV28; size: NA; CDR3: CASRQGGGTNYGYTF; DNA: TGTGCCAGCAGGCAGGGGGGCGGCACCAACTATGGCTACACCTTC
D: NA; J: TRBJ1-5; V: TRBV30; size: NA; CDR3: CAWNSGLSLSNQPQHF; DNA: TGTGCCTGGAACTCGGGACTCAGCTTAAGCAATCAGCCCCAGCATTTT
D: TRBD2; J: TRBJ2-7; V: TRBV2; size: NA; CDR3: CASNSGVSYEQYF; DNA: TGTGCCAGCAATAGCGGGGTCTCCTACGAGCAGTACTTC
D: TRBD1; J: TRBJ1-2; V: TRBV6-4; size: NA; CDR3: CASSVTGTGDYGYTF; DNA: TGTGCCAGCAGTGTAACCGGGACAGGCGACTATGGCTACACCTTC
D: NA; J: TRBJ2-2; V: TRBV18; size: NA; CDR3: CASSRGTVGAGELFF; DNA: TGTGCCAGCTCACGCGGGACAGTTGGGGCCGGGGAGCTGTTTTTT
D: NA; J: TRBJ1-2; V: TRBV2; size: NA; CDR3: CASSDPTTGALNYGYTF; DNA: TGTGCCAGCAGTGATCCGACGACAGGCGCGCTTAACTATGGCTACACCTTC
D: TRBD2; J: TRBJ2-1; V: TRBV7-3; size: NA; CDR3: CASSLSGGIYNEQFF; DNA: TGTGCCAGCAGCTTAAGCGGGGGAATCTACAATGAGCAGTTCTTC
D: NA; J: TRBJ1-2; V: TRBV6-5; size: NA; CDR3: CASKESENYGYTF; DNA: TGTGCCAGCAAGGAGTCGGAAAACTATGGCTACACCTTC
D: NA; J: TRBJ1-5; V: TRBV28; size: NA; CDR3: CASSPPPTADSNQPQHF; DNA: TGTGCCAGCAGTCCCCCCCCTACAGCGGATAGCAATCAGCCCCAGCATTTT
D: TRBD1; J: TRBJ2-7; V: TRBV19; size: NA; CDR3: CASSRDREYEQYF; DNA: TGTGCCAGTAGTAGGGACAGGGAATACGAGCAGTACTTC
D: NA; J: TRBJ1-6; V: TRBV7-6; size: NA; CDR3: CASSLSGLSPLHF; DNA: TGTGCCAGCAGCCTTTCCGGTCTCTCACCCCTCCACTTT